What follows are 19 T cell receptor beta chains derived from one specimen sequenced in a study of control samples from healthy donors and cancer patients (dated by TCRdb to about 2020). The library was built by means of the immunoSEQ multiplex PCR assay. TCRdb provides this immuneACCESS table in a form limited to in-frame rearrangements. Some clones are lacking; in checked studies, under half of them reflect an unresolved V gene, and why the rest are absent is not known. The sample yields some 120,000 clones; 75% to 95% were counted once. Around 2.5% of the sample goes to the ten largest clones. What was sequenced was blood. These receptors all stem from a man aged 18 to 30 in good health.

This rearrangement joins TRBV5-4 to TRBJ2-1; no reliable D call. Looked up from germline, CDR1 is SGHNT and CDR2 is YYREEE (reference sequence). V was clipped by 0 bases and J by 5 bases, with 15 bases between them. This CDR3 contains 16 residues. CDR3 protein: CASSLVASLGHNEQFF. The CDR3 nucleotides are TGTGCCAGCAGCTTGGTTGCGAGTCTTGGTCACAATGAGCAGTTCTTC.

The J gene is TRBJ2-2, the V gene TRBV9; weak D call: TRBD2 (7 bases). The germline V and J ends were trimmed by 3 bases and 1 base, with 16 bases remaining between them. The CDR3 is made up of 17 amino acids. Germline V gives CDR1 SGDLS, CDR2 YYNGEE. The CDR3 loop reads CASSARGGRKNTGELFF. In nucleotides, the CDR3 is TGTGCCAGCAGCGCAAGGGGGGGAAGGAAGAACACCGGGGAGCTGTTTTTT.

The rearrangement uses TRBV27 and TRBJ2-3; the D gene is possibly TRBD2 (6 bases). CDR3 length equals 17 residues. Germline V gene lookup returns CDR1 MNHEY and CDR2 SMNVEV (reference sequence). V lost 4 bases to trimming and J lost 0 bases, with 17 bases between them. The CDR3: CASSYLGDSLSTDTQYF. Here the CDR3 DNA reads TGTGCCAGCAGTTACCTTGGGGACTCCTTAAGCACAGATACGCAGTATTTT.

The chain carries TRBV10-3 and TRBJ2-3; D may be TRBD2 (6 bases). There are 13 residues in the CDR3. V was clipped by 4 bases and J by 4 bases, with 9 bases between them. CDR1 is ENHRY, CDR2 SYGVKD, per germline. CDR3 sequence reads: CAISAEGPDTQYF. CDR3 nucleotides: TGTGCCATCAGTGCGGAGGGGCCAGATACGCAGTATTTT.

V gene TRBV30 combines with J gene TRBJ2-1; no clear D gene. The CDR3 is 11 amino acids. The V gene's germline CDR1 is GTSNPN and CDR2 SVGIG (reference sequence). Trimming took 3 bases from V and 10 from J, leaving 10 bases between them. CDR3 loop: CAWSPQAEQFF. The CDR3 bases are TGTGCCTGGAGCCCCCAGGCGGAGCAGTTCTTC.

The chain links TRBV6-2 or TRBV6-3 to TRBJ2-3, with D hard to call. The germline V and J ends were trimmed by 2 bases and 8 bases, with 11 bases remaining between them. The germline V gene has CDR1 MNHEY and CDR2 SVGEGT. This CDR3 has 13 residues. The CDR3 sequence: CASSYDRKGTQYF. As DNA, the CDR3 is TGTGCCAGCAGTTACGATCGGAAGGGTACGCAGTATTTT.

The chain joins TRBV20-1 to TRBJ2-1; D ambiguous. The CDR3 runs to 11 residues. The germline V gene encodes CDR1 DFQATT and CDR2 SNEGSKA (reference sequence). The V end was cut by 5 bases, the J end by 8 bases, with 10 bases between. The CDR3 loop reads CSASSIDEQFF. The CDR3 DNA sequence: TGCAGTGCTTCTTCGATAGATGAGCAGTTCTTC.

V and J are TRBV11-3 and TRBJ2-5; D unclear. This CDR3 comprises 14 residues. V lost 3 bases and J lost 5, with 13 bases in between. The germline CDR1 and CDR2 sequences are SGHNT and YENEEA. This CDR3 is CASSFGMLPETQYF. Here the CDR3 DNA reads TGTGCCAGCAGCTTCGGCATGTTGCCGGAGACCCAGTACTTC.

This chain links TRBV28 with TRBJ1-1; possible D gene TRBD1, 5 bases. The CDR3 runs to 14 residues. Germline CDR1 MDHEN, CDR2 SYDVKM. Trimming shortened V by 7 bases and J by 8 bases, and 20 bases separated the two germline ends. DNA for the CDR3: TGTGCCAGCATTCGCACGGGGGGTCAGATAGAAGCTTTCTTT. This gives the protein CASIRTGGQIEAFF. Filled out from reference TRBV28 and TRBJ1-1, the complete variable domain reads DVKVTQSSRYLVKRTGEKVFLECVQDMDHENMFWYRQDPGLGLRLIYFSYDVKMKEKGDIPEGYSVSREKKERFSLILESASTNQTSMYLCASIRTGGQIEAFFGQGTRLTVV.

The chain links TRBV19 to TRBJ1-1; the D is unclear. Trimming removed 6 bases at V and 5 bases at J, with 13 bases between. CDR1 and CDR2 from the germline V gene are LNHDA and SQIVND (reference sequence). The length of the CDR3 is 13 residues. This chain's CDR3 is CASSSLGSTEAFF. CDR3 nucleotide sequence: TGTGCCAGTAGCTCTTTGGGCTCAACTGAAGCTTTCTTT.

V usage is TRBV2 and J usage is TRBJ2-7, with a tentative D call TRBD1 (5 bases). CDR1 and CDR2 from the germline V gene are SNHLY and FYNNEI. Trimming took off 2 bases at V and 5 bases at J, with 7 bases between the two ends. This CDR3 has 12 residues. Here the CDR3 DNA reads TGTGCCAGCAGTGAACGACAGAACGAGCAGTACTTC. Amino acids: CASSERQNEQYF.

V gene TRBV5-4 combines with J gene TRBJ1-2; D gene unclear. The germline CDR1 and CDR2 sequences are SGHNT and YYREEE (reference sequence). The CDR3 loop spans 14 amino acids. Trimming left V 4 bases short and J 0 bases short, with 10 bases between. Here the CDR3 DNA reads TGTGCCAGCAGCCCCGCCGGCGCTAACTATGGCTACACCTTC. Translated: CASSPAGANYGYTF.

V and J are TRBV7-8 and TRBJ2-7, with 9 bases aligning to TRBD2. Germline CDR1 is SGHVS and CDR2 is FQNEAQ. Losses at the gene ends were 2 bases for V and 2 bases for J; bases not matched to a gene: 16. This CDR3 is built from 19 residues. CDR3 DNA: TGTGCCAGCAGCTTATCCGGTCGACTAGCGGAGGGCCTAACCTACGAGCAGTACGTC. It yields the protein CASSLSGRLAEGLTYEQYV.

This chain links TRBV5-6 with TRBJ2-7; D unresolved. The CDR3 consists of 14 residues. Germline V gives CDR1 SGHDT, CDR2 YYEEEE. V gave up 1 base and J gave up 7 bases, with 15 bases separating them. CDR3: CASSLWTVLGEQYF. The CDR3, as DNA: TGTGCCAGCAGCTTGTGGACGGTACTTGGGGAGCAGTACTTC.

The chain employs TRBV20-1 and TRBJ2-1; 8 nucleotides align to TRBD2. The CDR3 contains 13 residues. Germline CDR1 and CDR2: DFQATT and SNEGSKA (reference sequence). With 3 bases clipped from V and 7 bases from J, the junction kept 5 bases outside the gene matches. The CDR3 nucleotides are TGCAGTGCTAGTTTAGCGGGATCAAATGAGCAGTTCTTC. Translation: CSASLAGSNEQFF.

The rearrangement joins TRBV5-1 to TRBJ1-1, with 8 positions matching TRBD1. J gave up 0 bases and V 3 bases, and 4 bases lay outside the gene matches. The CDR3 runs 15 residues. Germline-derived CDR1 and CDR2 are SGHRS and YFSETQ. CDR3 amino acids: CASSSQGVVNTEAFF. Written as DNA, the CDR3 is TGCGCCAGCAGCTCACAGGGGGTGGTGAACACTGAAGCTTTCTTT.

This clone has a handful of counts. The chain carries TRBV30 and TRBJ1-4; 7 nucleotides agree with TRBD1. Germline-derived CDR1 and CDR2 are GTSNPN and SVGIG (reference sequence). Unmatched junction bases numbered 5, after V lost 5 bases and J lost 8 bases. The CDR3 length is 12 residues. This chain's CDR3 is CAWQKGQEKLFF. The DNA of the CDR3 is TGTGCCTGGCAGAAGGGACAGGAAAAACTGTTTTTT.

The chain links TRBV6-2 or TRBV6-3 to TRBJ2-7; TRBD2 matches 9 bases. Germline CDR1 and CDR2: MNHEY and SVGEGT. The CDR3 loop spans 14 amino acids. With V trimmed by 5 bases and J by 6 bases, 8 bases remained unmatched. The CDR3 DNA is TGTGCCAGCAGTCGGGGTAGCGGGAGAGGCGAGCAGTACGTC. Protein sequence: CASSRGSGRGEQYV.

This chain joins TRBV2 and TRBJ1-3, with 10 bases that match TRBD1. Per germline, CDR1 SNHLY and CDR2 FYNNEI. The CDR3 covers 15 residues. Trimming cost V 4 bases and J 5 bases; bases outside gene matches: 5. As DNA, the CDR3 is TGTGCCAGCAGTGCACCGGGACAGGGGAGAAACACCATATATTTT. It specifies CASSAPGQGRNTIYF. Looking up the rest from reference TRBV2 and TRBJ1-3 gives the full variable domain: EPEVTQTPSHQVTQMGQEVILRCVPISNHLYFYWYRQILGQKVEFLVSFYNNEISEKSEIFDDQFSVERPDGSNFTLKIRSTKLEDSAMYFCASSAPGQGRNTIYFGEGSWLTVV.